The next 31 T cell receptor beta chains were all read from a single sample in a study of cytomegalovirus exposure and HLA in healthy donors. It was with 60 Vbeta and 13 Jbeta primers that the PCR ran. Clones were read by immunoSEQ multiplex PCR, and TCRdb kept only the in-frame ones, dropping some. The sample yields some 160,000 clones, 73% seen once. The sequenced sample was PBMCs. Receptors were obtained from a woman aged 18-35 years in good health and CMV-seropositive.

The chain is built from TRBV19 and TRBJ1-1; 8 bases map to TRBD1. The V segment lost 5 bases and the J segment 11 bases; nucleotides outside the gene matches: 7. CDR1 and CDR2 from the germline V gene are LNHDA and SQIVND (reference sequence). CDR3 length: 12 residues. CDR3 nucleotides: TGTGCCAGTAGTCCATGGACAGGGAGGGCTTTCTTT. Residues: CASSPWTGRAFF.

The rearrangement joins TRBV7-2 to TRBJ2-1; 7 positions agree with TRBD2. The CDR3 is 17 amino acids. The J segment lost 4 bases and the V segment lost 2 bases, leaving 11 bases of the junction unmatched. CDR1 is SGHTA and CDR2 is FQGNSA in the germline V gene. CDR3 sequence reads: CASSLMGSGAQYNEQFF. The CDR3 bases are TGTGCCAGCAGCTTAATGGGAAGCGGGGCGCAATACAATGAGCAGTTCTTC.

The CDR3 DNA reads TGCGCCAGCAGTGGGGCTAGCACAGATACGCAGTATTTT. Its translation is CASSGASTDTQYF. The chain carries TRBV4-1 and TRBJ2-3, with a tentative D call TRBD1 (5 bases). CDR3 size: 13 residues. Germline CDR1 reads MGHRA; CDR2 reads YSYEKL. Trimming cost V 6 bases and J 0 bases, with 7 bases left between them.

Notes on this clone: At the DNA level, this CDR3 is encoded by other sequences in the same sample as well. V and J are TRBV10-3 and TRBJ2-1; 9 bases agree with TRBD1. From germline, CDR1 is ENHRY and CDR2 SYGVKD. V dropped 2 bases and J dropped 5; count of bases not matched to a gene: 7. The CDR3 has 16 residues. CDR3: CAISETGQGPNNEQFF. CDR3 coding DNA: TGTGCCATCAGTGAGACGGGACAGGGACCCAACAATGAGCAGTTCTTC.

V gene TRBV18 combines with J gene TRBJ1-1, with 12 bases fitting TRBD1. V was pared by 6 bases and J by 4 bases, with 6 bases of the junction left unmatched. From germline, CDR1 is KGHSH and CDR2 LQKENI. This CDR3 has 15 amino acids. The CDR3 loop is CASSWDRGQGTEAFF. Here the CDR3 DNA reads TGTGCCAGCTCCTGGGACAGGGGGCAGGGCACTGAAGCTTTCTTT. The full variable domain, in which reference TRBV18 and TRBJ1-1 provide the parts outside the CDR3, is NAGVMQNPRHLVRRRGQEARLRCSPMKGHSHVYWYRQLPEEGLKFMVYLQKENIIDESGMPKERFSAEFPKEGPSILRIQQVVRGDSAAYFCASSWDRGQGTEAFFGQGTRLTVV.

J is TRBJ2-1 and V is TRBV5-1; the match to TRBD1 covers 9 bases. The V and J ends lost 1 base and 9 bases, in that order; junction bases with no gene match: 8. Germline CDR1 reads SGHRS; CDR2 reads YFSETQ. The CDR3 spans 15 residues. As DNA, the CDR3 is TGCGCCAGCAGCTTGTGGCCCACAGGGGGCGGTGAGCAGTTCTTC. Protein product: CASSLWPTGGGEQFF.

This clone was seen just once. This chain links TRBV30 with TRBJ2-7; TRBD1 matches 9 bases. V was pared by 3 bases and J by 5 bases, with 8 bases of the junction left unmatched. CDR3 length: 14 residues. Germline V gene sequence: CDR1 GTSNPN, CDR2 SVGIG (reference sequence). The CDR3 here is CAWSQDRGIDEQYF. CDR3 in DNA: TGTGCCTGGAGCCAGGACAGGGGTATCGACGAGCAGTACTTC.

The J gene is TRBJ2-7, the V gene TRBV7-2; 8 nucleotides match TRBD1. The CDR3 covers 14 residues. The germline gives CDR1 SGHTA, CDR2 FQGNSA. J was trimmed by 6 bases and V by 1 base; bases with no gene match: 5. This CDR3 reads CASSLGQGAVEQYF. DNA for the CDR3: TGTGCCAGCAGCTTAGGTCAGGGGGCGGTCGAGCAGTACTTC.

V gene TRBV5-1 combines with J gene TRBJ2-3, with 13 bases lining up with TRBD2. CDR3 length equals 16 residues. The trim removed 3 bases at V and 9 bases at J, leaving 10 bases unmatched. The V gene's germline CDR1 is SGHRS and CDR2 YFSETQ. CDR3 sequence: CASSSGLAGNHQTQYF. In nucleotides, the CDR3 is TGCGCCAGCAGCTCGGGACTAGCGGGGAACCATCAAACGCAGTATTTT. Full variable domain (remainder filled in from reference TRBV5-1 and TRBJ2-3): KAGVTQTPRYLIKTRGQQVTLSCSPISGHRSVSWYQQTPGQGLQFLFEYFSETQRNKGNFPGRFSGRQFSNSRSEMNVSTLELGDSALYLCASSSGLAGNHQTQYFGPGTRLTVL.

CDR3 sequence: CVPRQRRIYGYTF. The CDR3 bases are TGTGTCCCAAGACAGAGACGGATATATGGCTACACCTTC. The chain has TRBV7-5 and TRBJ1-2; TRBD1 was called by the table and not checked on the DNA. TRBV7-5 is a pseudogene segment. The CDR3 runs 13 residues.

The chain has TRBV19 and TRBJ1-2; tentatively, D is TRBD1 (5 bases). Germline-derived CDR1 and CDR2 are LNHDA and SQIVND (reference sequence). The CDR3 runs 13 residues. The V end lost 5 bases, the J end lost 4 bases, and 11 bases lay between the germline ends. The CDR3 sequence: CASSLQGLYGYTF. The CDR3 bases are TGTGCCAGTAGTCTCCAGGGACTCTATGGCTACACCTTC.

The V and J genes are TRBV4-3 and TRBJ2-3; 7 bases line up with TRBD1. Trimming took 1 base from V and 2 from J; bases not matched to a gene: 6. The germline gives CDR1 LGHNA, CDR2 YSLEER. The CDR3 is made up of 16 amino acids. The DNA for the CDR3 is TGCGCCAGCAGCCAAGTAGGGACAGAGAACACAGATACGCAGTATTTT. The encoded protein is CASSQVGTENTDTQYF.

The chain combines TRBV19 with TRBJ2-1; D is undetermined. Germline CDR1 LNHDA, CDR2 SQIVND (reference sequence). Trimming pared 3 bases from V and 6 bases from J, leaving 15 bases between. This CDR3 spans 15 amino acids. CDR3 DNA: TGTGCCAGTAGTATTTCTACCAGCCGGGTCAATGAGCAGTTCTTC. This encodes CASSISTSRVNEQFF.

The rearrangement uses TRBV7-8 and TRBJ2-7; D possibly corresponds to TRBD1 (5 bases). There are 14 residues in the CDR3. Trimming stripped 1 base from V and 2 bases from J, with 9 bases between. Germline V lookup: CDR1 SGHVS, CDR2 FQNEAQ. The CDR3 DNA follows: TGTGCCAGCAGCTTAGAGACAGTTGCCTACGAGCAGTACTTC. Translating it yields CASSLETVAYEQYF. Drawing the rest from reference TRBV7-8 and TRBJ2-7, the complete variable domain is GAGVSQSPRYKVAKRGQDVALRCDPISGHVSLFWYQQALGQGPEFLTYFQNEAQLDKSGLPSDRFFAERPEGSVSTLKIQRTQQEDSAVYLCASSLETVAYEQYFGPGTRLTVT.

The chain recombines TRBV4-2 with TRBJ2-5, with TRBD2 matching 10 bases. CDR3 length equals 16 residues. Germline assignment: CDR1 LGHNA and CDR2 YNFKEQ. V trimming: 3 bases; J trimming: 4 bases; junction bases outside the gene matches: 8. The CDR3 sequence is CASSQGGPSGGETQYF. The CDR3 DNA sequence: TGTGCCAGCAGCCAGGGAGGACCTAGCGGGGGAGAGACCCAGTACTTC.

CDR3 sequence (DNA): TGCGCCAGCAGCCCTGTGGTGGCGGCTAGCGAGACCTACAATGAGCAGTTCTTC. Amino acid sequence: CASSPVVAASETYNEQFF. This rearrangement joins TRBV5-1 to TRBJ2-1, with D possibly being TRBD2 (6 bases). The CDR3 is 18 amino acids. V lost 4 bases to trimming and J lost 2 bases, with 22 bases between them. The germline gives CDR1 SGHRS, CDR2 YFSETQ.

The V gene is TRBV27, the J gene TRBJ2-7; TRBD2 agrees at 10 bases. With V trimmed by 3 bases and J by 9 bases, 11 bases remained unmatched. Germline CDR1 reads MNHEY; CDR2 reads SMNVEV (reference sequence). The CDR3 has 15 amino acids. Written as DNA, the CDR3 is TGTGCCAGCAGTTTCGGACTAGCGGTAGGGAGGGGGCAGTACTTC. Protein: CASSFGLAVGRGQYF.

This clone rates as medium-sized. The chain links TRBV4-3 to TRBJ1-1, with D tentatively TRBD1 (5 bases). Trimming cost V 0 bases and J 0 bases, with 14 bases left between them. This CDR3 is 17 amino acids long. The germline V gene encodes CDR1 LGHNA and CDR2 YSLEER. The CDR3 region is CASSQDVAGIMNTEAFF. The CDR3, as DNA: TGCGCCAGCAGCCAAGACGTGGCAGGGATCATGAACACTGAAGCTTTCTTT.

A remark on this clone: An end of the junction does not agree with germline; a read error may underlie this. Distinct nucleotide sequences in the sample also encode this CDR3. V and J are TRBV4-3 and TRBJ2-7, with a possible D match to TRBD2 (6 bases). The CDR3 consists of 13 residues. The V gene's germline CDR1 is LGHNA and CDR2 YSLEER. CDR3 residues: CASSQDGGYEQYF. CDR3 nucleotides: TGCGCCAGCAGTCAAGATGGAGGGTACGAGCAGTACTTC.

The chain recombines TRBV4-3 with TRBJ2-7, with 14 bases fitting TRBD2. The length of the CDR3 is 16 residues. Trimming at V came to 3 bases and at J to 4 bases, leaving 5 bases not matched to a gene. Germline lookup yields CDR1 LGHNA and CDR2 YSLEER. The CDR3 loop is CASSQGGTSGGYEQYF. The CDR3 DNA is TGCGCCAGCAGCCAGGGGGGGACTAGCGGGGGTTACGAGCAGTACTTC.

The V call is TRBV7-2, the J call TRBJ2-7, with no clear D. There are 14 residues in the CDR3. V dropped 8 bases and J dropped 0 bases, with 14 bases sitting between them. The germline V gene has CDR1 SGHTA and CDR2 FQGNSA. Here the CDR3 reads CASASARSSYEQYF. The DNA of the CDR3 is TGTGCCAGCGCCTCGGCAAGGAGCTCCTACGAGCAGTACTTC.

The rearrangement joins TRBV7-9 to TRBJ2-3; D is perhaps TRBD1 (5 bases). This CDR3 spans 15 amino acids. V lost 7 bases to trimming and J lost 4 bases, with 18 bases between them. Germline assignment: CDR1 SEHNR and CDR2 FQNEAQ (reference sequence). CDR3 bases: TGTGCCAGCACCGAATCTCGGCAGGGCCCAGATACGCAGTATTTT. Its translation: CASTESRQGPDTQYF.

This chain joins TRBV6-1 and TRBJ1-3, with TRBD1 matching over 7 bases. CDR1 MNHNS and CDR2 SASEGT come from the germline V gene. V lost 2 bases, J lost 4 bases, and 5 bases stayed unmatched. The CDR3 is 15 amino acids. CDR3: CASSEQQGSGNTIYF. CDR3 DNA sequence: TGTGCCAGCAGTGAACAACAGGGGAGCGGAAACACCATATATTTT.

V and J are TRBV19 and TRBJ1-1; 8 bases agree with TRBD1. The germline gives CDR1 LNHDA, CDR2 SQIVND (reference sequence). This CDR3 is 15 amino acids long. V dropped 5 bases and J dropped 0; count of bases not matched to a gene: 5. Here the CDR3 reads CASSDRGNMNTEAFF. CDR3 DNA sequence: TGTGCCAGTAGTGACAGGGGTAACATGAACACTGAAGCTTTCTTT.

This clone appeared a single time. The chain has TRBV4-1 and TRBJ2-1; 7 bases line up with TRBD1. Germline values: CDR1 MGHRA, CDR2 YSYEKL. Trimming removed 4 bases from V and 1 base from J; junction bases left unmatched: 1. The length of the CDR3 is 14 residues. The CDR3 spells CASSPGQSYNEQFF. CDR3 in DNA: TGCGCCAGCAGCCCGGGACAGTCCTACAATGAGCAGTTCTTC.

This clone was seen a handful of times. V is TRBV19 and J is TRBJ2-3; 7 bases are shared with TRBD2. V trimming: 6 bases; J trimming: 8 bases; junction bases outside the gene matches: 11. The germline V gene has CDR1 LNHDA and CDR2 SQIVND (reference sequence). This CDR3 has 14 residues. CDR3 protein: CASRLGGDQGTQYF. The CDR3 DNA follows: TGTGCCAGTAGGCTGGGGGGGGACCAGGGTACGCAGTATTTT.

CDR3 sequence reads: CASSPLTGPTSPLHF. The CDR3 nucleotides read TGTGCCAGCTCACCACTGACAGGGCCGACTTCACCCCTCCACTTT. The chain carries TRBV18 and TRBJ1-6, with TRBD1 identical over 7 bases. Germline CDR1 reads KGHSH; CDR2 reads LQKENI. J was trimmed by 9 bases and V by 1 base; bases with no gene match: 6. This CDR3 has 15 amino acids. Drawing the rest from reference TRBV18 and TRBJ1-6, the complete variable domain is NAGVMQNPRHLVRRRGQEARLRCSPMKGHSHVYWYRQLPEEGLKFMVYLQKENIIDESGMPKERFSAEFPKEGPSILRIQQVVRGDSAAYFCASSPLTGPTSPLHFGNGTRLTVT.

The rearrangement joins TRBV30 to TRBJ2-7; tentatively, D is TRBD1 (5 bases). Germline values: CDR1 GTSNPN, CDR2 SVGIG (reference sequence). Trimming took off 3 bases at V and 4 bases at J, with 10 bases between the two ends. The CDR3 spans 12 residues. CDR3 DNA sequence: TGTGCCTGGAGCCCCCAGGGATACGAGCAGTACTTC. Protein product: CAWSPQGYEQYF.

The V and J genes are TRBV4-2 and TRBJ1-4, with D possibly TRBD1 on 5 matching bases. V gave up 6 bases and J gave up 8 bases, with 19 bases separating them. This CDR3 has 15 residues. Looked up from germline, CDR1 is LGHNA and CDR2 is YNFKEQ. The CDR3: CASSFSHRLSEKLFF. Here the CDR3 DNA reads TGTGCCAGCAGTTTCAGTCACAGGCTATCCGAAAAACTGTTTTTT.

This clone was observed once. The rearrangement uses TRBV13 and TRBJ1-1, with unresolved D. This CDR3 is 16 amino acids long. Trimming took off 8 bases at V and 1 base at J, with 20 bases between the two ends. Germline values: CDR1 PRHDT, CDR2 FYEKMQ (reference sequence). The DNA for the CDR3 is TGTGCCAGCCAAGAGAGGGTTGGAGGCCAGAACACTGAAGCTTTCTTT. It encodes CASQERVGGQNTEAFF. Together with reference TRBV13 and TRBJ1-1, the CDR3 gives the full variable domain: AAGVIQSPRHLIKEKRETATLKCYPIPRHDTVYWYQQGPGQDPQFLISFYEKMQSDKGSIPDRFSAQQFSDYHSELNMSSLELGDSALYFCASQERVGGQNTEAFFGQGTRLTVV.

The V and J genes are TRBV7-9 and TRBJ2-6, with 11 bases identical to TRBD1. The CDR3 is 17 residues long. Germline loops: CDR1 SEHNR, CDR2 FQNEAQ (reference sequence). V was clipped by 2 bases and J by 2 bases; unmatched bases: 2. Written as DNA, the CDR3 is TGTGCCAGCAGCTTACGGACAGGGGGCACTGGGGCCAACGTCCTGACTTTC. Protein: CASSLRTGGTGANVLTF.